This T cell receptor beta chain was sequenced for a study of PD-L1 blockade in urothelial cancer. Sequencing used immunoSEQ multiplex PCR; TCRdb keeps in-frame clones, though not all of them. In the table there are 100,000 or so clones, 90% to 95% of which are singletons. The sequence came from a woman aged 80 or over with urothelial cancer. Source: PBMCs, taken around atezolizumab (anti-PD-L1) treatment.

CDR3 nucleotide sequence: TGTGCCAGCAGCTCCTCAGGGCTCTCTACCTACGAGCAGTACTTC. Its translation is CASSSSGLSTYEQYF. This chain uses TRBV5-4 with TRBJ2-7, with D perhaps matching TRBD1 (5 bases). The germline V and J ends were trimmed by 3 bases and 2 bases, with 15 bases remaining between them. Germline assignment: CDR1 SGHNT and CDR2 YYREEE (reference sequence). This CDR3 spans 15 amino acids.